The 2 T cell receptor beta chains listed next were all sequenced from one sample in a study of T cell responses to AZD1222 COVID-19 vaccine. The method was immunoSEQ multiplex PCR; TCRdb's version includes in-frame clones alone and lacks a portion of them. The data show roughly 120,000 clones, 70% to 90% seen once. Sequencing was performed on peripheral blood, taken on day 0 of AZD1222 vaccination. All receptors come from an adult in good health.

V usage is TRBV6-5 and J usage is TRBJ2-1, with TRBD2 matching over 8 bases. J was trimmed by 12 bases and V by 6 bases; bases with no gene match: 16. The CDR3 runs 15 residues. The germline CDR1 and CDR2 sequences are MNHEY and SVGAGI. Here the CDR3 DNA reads TGTGCCAGCAGGCCCAGTCAAGCGGGAGTAATCGGGCAGTTCTTC. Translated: CASRPSQAGVIGQFF.

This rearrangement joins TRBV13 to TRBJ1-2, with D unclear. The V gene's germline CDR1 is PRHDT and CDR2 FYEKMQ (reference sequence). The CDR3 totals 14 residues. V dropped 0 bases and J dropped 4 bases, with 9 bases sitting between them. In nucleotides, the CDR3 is TGTGCCAGCAGCTTAGGAATGCCCGCCTATGGCTACACCTTC. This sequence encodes CASSLGMPAYGYTF.